This section outlines one T cell receptor beta chain sequence together with its context. Its antigen is undetermined. The sample comes from a study of graft-versus-host responses after intestinal transplantation. The germline CDR1 and CDR2 sequences are SGDLS and YYNGEE. With 4 bases clipped from V and 5 bases from J, the junction kept 9 bases outside the gene matches. CDR3 size: 15 residues. Profiling relied on immunoSEQ multiplex PCR, and the TCRdb table lists in-frame clones only, not all of them. The data contain roughly 92,000 clones, about nine tenths of them seen just once; the ten biggest clones take up approximately 0.3%.

J is TRBJ2-1 and V is TRBV9, with 7 bases lining up with TRBD1. This clonotype was obtained from a human donor who was the organ donor for an intestinal transplant. The starting material was unstimulated CD4+ T cells sorted from spleen or lymph node cells, obtained before transplant. In DNA form, the CDR3 reads TGTGCCAGCAGCCGGCGGAACAGGGGAAACAATGAGCAGTTCTTC. It is translated as CASSRRNRGNNEQFF. The full variable domain, in which reference TRBV9 and TRBJ2-1 provide the parts outside the CDR3, is DSGVTQTPKHLITATGQRVTLRCSPRSGDLSVYWYQQSLDQGLQFLIQYYNGEERAKGNILERFSAQQFPDLHSELNLSSLELGDSALYFCASSRRNRGNNEQFFGPGTRLTVL.